This is a list of T cell receptor beta chains from one sample in a study of beta chain features in type 1 diabetes. The assay was immunoSEQ multiplex PCR, and TCRdb's table has in-frame clones only and misses some. The table lists hundreds of thousands of clones, more than 12% of them singletons. The sequencing input was naive CD4+ T cells from blood. The receptors shown here come from a man aged 18 to 35 with type 1 diabetes. Each CDR3 is given with its conserved first and last residue. Fields, in order: J gene, clone size, V gene, D gene, CDR3 protein. D genes are given only for firm matches. Size tells how often a clone was seen (once, few, many) or the class of an expanded clone, and some rows leave it out.

TRBJ1-1,.,TRBV28,.,CASSLQGLAEAFF
TRBJ2-7,.,TRBV18,TRBD1,CASSPPGQRFEQYF
TRBJ2-3,few,TRBV12-5,.,CASAPTATSTDTQYF
TRBJ2-3,few,TRBV2,TRBD2,CASSITSGSTDTQYF
TRBJ2-7,few,TRBV5-1,TRBD2,CASSPETSGTLGYF
TRBJ2-7,.,TRBV15,.,CATNQTLEQYF
TRBJ1-1,.,TRBV5-1,TRBD1,CASGRDRKTEAFF
TRBJ1-1,.,TRBV30,TRBD1,CAWSVRLRQGEDTEAFF
TRBJ1-6,.,TRBV7-2,.,CASSVGGNSPLHF
TRBJ2-1,.,TRBV10-3,TRBD2,CAISEWTSGRDNEQFF
TRBJ1-1,.,TRBV28,.,CASSSDGEAFF
TRBJ2-7,few,TRBV5-4,TRBD2,CASSLAGLPSYEQYF
TRBJ2-7,.,TRBV2,TRBD1,CAGDRGRDEQYF
TRBJ2-1,.,TRBV5-1,TRBD1,CASSLTGQGSEQFF
TRBJ1-5,.,TRBV6-6,.,CASSPSGQRPQHF
TRBJ2-2,.,TRBV29-1,.,CSVESAGARGELFF
TRBJ2-2,.,TRBV19,TRBD1,CGSGTEDTGELFF
TRBJ2-3,.,TRBV7-9,.,CASSPGSSTQYF
TRBJ1-1,few,TRBV28,TRBD1,CASSLSTGGAFF
TRBJ2-1,.,TRBV9,TRBD1,CASSPAAGQGLNEQFF
TRBJ2-5,few,TRBV12-5,.,CASGLGPETQYF
TRBJ2-7,.,TRBV10-3,TRBD2,CAISERAGTSYEQYF
TRBJ1-2,.,TRBV7-9,TRBD1,CASNLWDRGHHGYTF
TRBJ2-2,.,TRBV9,.,CASTGRKSGTTGELFF
TRBJ2-7,.,TRBV7-2,TRBD1,CASSLGGTGKYEQYF
TRBJ2-3,.,TRBV4-1,.,CASLANEDTQYF
TRBJ1-4,.,TRBV15,.,CATSSRVLGEKLFF
TRBJ2-5,.,TRBV5-1,.,CASSLEGQETQYF
TRBJ2-2,few,TRBV6-6,.,CASSYSNSGELFF
TRBJ2-7,.,TRBV2,.,CASSLGLYEQYF
TRBJ2-1,.,TRBV11-2,.,CASSLAPLGGSSYNEQFF
TRBJ2-3,.,TRBV4-1,TRBD1,CASSPGQGAGDTQYF
TRBJ2-1,few,TRBV7-8,.,CASSLGGQHYNEQFF
TRBJ2-5,few,TRBV29-1,.,CSVEGTGWQETQYF
TRBJ2-2,.,TRBV5-1,TRBD1,CASSWRTGSSNTGELFF
TRBJ2-7,.,TRBV30,TRBD1,CAWNPRQGPYEQYF
TRBJ2-5,.,TRBV29-1,.,CSVEENRETQYF
TRBJ2-7,.,TRBV28,TRBD2,CASAAGGLAYEQYF
TRBJ2-1,few,TRBV29-1,.,CSASARQYNEQFF
TRBJ2-2,few,TRBV19,.,CASSIKGPGTGELFF
TRBJ2-2,few,TRBV7-2,.,CASSPKSLNTGELFF
TRBJ2-5,.,TRBV7-3,.,CASSLNHMETQYF
TRBJ1-1,once,TRBV28,.,CASSSAGLVNTEAFF
TRBJ1-4,few,TRBV19,.,CASTFRATNEKLFF
TRBJ2-1,.,TRBV7-7,TRBD2,CAMGTSGFYNEQFF
TRBJ1-1,few,TRBV7-2,.,CASSLRFRAENTEAFF
TRBJ2-4,few,TRBV11-3,TRBD2,CASSLGLGNDIQYF
TRBJ1-2,few,TRBV7-2,TRBD1,CASSLVDRSAYGYTF